In its sample, the clone carrying this T cell receptor (beta chain) was seen many times. Its specificity is unknown. The data were taken from a study of glioma-infiltrating T cells. Study results and caveats: Tissue and blood shared very few CDR3 sequences. Tissue-blood divergence was below expectation in non-neoplastic patients, above in gliomas.

The CDR3 runs 14 residues. The V end was cut by 6 bases, the J end by 3 bases, with 12 bases between. CDR1 is MNHEY and CDR2 is SMNVEV in the germline V gene (reference sequence). The iRepertoire nested amplicon-rescue multiplex PCR amplified TCR alpha and beta CDR3s from RNA. One-step reverse transcription and amplification started from around 100-400 ng of tissue mRNA or PBMC total RNA. TCRdb recomputed calls from the multiplex PCR reads with MiXCR, one row per CDR3 protein. Here the sample spans around 190,000 distinct CDR3 sequences, 32% being singletons. J is TRBJ2-1 and V is TRBV27, with D perhaps matching TRBD1 or TRBD2 (5 bases each). This receptor was obtained from a human donor with low-grade glioma or glioblastoma, undergoing nonglioma brain surgery, or in good health (not recorded which). Sequencing used glioma tissue, nonneoplastic brain tissue, or PBMCs (not recorded which). The CDR3 bases are TGTGCCAGCAGCAAGTCGAGGGGCTACAATGAGCAGTTCTTC. It yields the protein CASSKSRGYNEQFF.